The clone carrying this TCR beta chain was seen only a few times. The sample originates from a study of beta chain features in type 1 diabetes. Of the isolated RNA, all was reverse transcribed, and so the sequenced material was expressed TCRB transcripts. TCRdb's table, derived via immunoSEQ multiplex PCR, lists solely in-frame clones and lacks some. The sample holds about 230,000 clones, 7.5% to 10% seen once. This CDR3 has 12 residues. Per the germline V gene, CDR1 is SQVTM and CDR2 is ANQGSEA. Trimming removed 4 bases from V and 6 bases from J, with 10 bases in between. The chain is built from TRBV29-1 and TRBJ2-1; D unclear. Sequencing was done on a sample of naive CD4+ T cells from blood. The sequence was obtained from a woman in her late teens or twenties in good health. Here the CDR3 reads CSVVQWPNEQFF. In DNA, the CDR3 is TGCAGCGTTGTACAATGGCCCAATGAGCAGTTCTTC.